Sequencing of this T cell receptor (beta chain) was carried out in a study of shared clonotypes between healthy human individuals. Looked up from germline, CDR1 is ENHRY and CDR2 is SYGVKD. V lost 0 bases to trimming and J lost 0 bases, with 6 bases between them. This CDR3 has 14 residues. Note on this clone: Its antigen is undetermined.

Study findings and constraints: Naive CD4 clonotype sharing across a few donors was approximately 5%.

Terminally differentiated effector memory CD45RA+ cells were left out of the naive CD8 fraction, which was CD45RO-negative and positively selected for CCR7. Produced via immunoSEQ multiplex PCR; TCRdb's table is partial and in-frame only. The sample has nearly 2 million clones; approximately 94% are singletons. Material: naive CD8+ T cells sorted from blood. The V call is TRBV10-3, the J call TRBJ2-7; D is unresolved. This clonotype was sampled from a man younger than 30 in good health. This chain's CDR3 is CAISESMSSYEQYF. The CDR3 DNA reads as TGTGCCATCAGTGAGTCCATGAGCTCCTACGAGCAGTACTTC.